Sequencing of this T cell receptor beta chain was carried out in a study of blood T cell repertoires in COVID-19. As for the study in general: T cells, B-cell-depleted T cells, or PBMCs provided the cDNA or gDNA that served as material.

V was pared by 4 bases and J by 1 base, with 14 bases between. CDR3 length: 16 amino acids. Germline CDR1 reads MGHRA; CDR2 reads YSYEKL. Method: immunoSEQ multiplex PCR; TCRdb's copy keeps in-frame clones and lacks some. The data hold approximately 300,000 clones, with around 90% observed a single time. Participants spanned ages roughly 18 to 95 years and resided in fewer than 30 US areas. Donors were grouped by their self-reported clinical history. Sequenced: PBMCs or T cells enriched from blood (not recorded which). The receptor was derived from a woman between 25 and 40 years old who had recovered from COVID-19. The chain uses TRBV4-1 and TRBJ1-3; no clear D. The DNA of the CDR3 is TGCGCCAGCAGCCCCATCGCGGGGTCTTCTGGAAACACCATATATTTT. Its translation is CASSPIAGSSGNTIYF.